This paragraph covers one T cell receptor beta chain sequence. Clones were sequenced by immunoSEQ multiplex PCR, and TCRdb holds only the in-frame ones, with some missing. The profile covers fewer than 3 million clones, with roughly 92% appearing a single time and about 0.36% taken by the ten largest. CDR1 and CDR2 from the germline V gene are MDHEN and SYDVKM. The V segment lost 5 bases and the J segment 6 bases; nucleotides outside the gene matches: 8. The CDR3 loop spans 15 amino acids. Each of the donors was a healthy adult who was HIV-negative and had not had a recent acute infection or vaccination. In the CD4+ fraction, cells were divided into CD45RA+ naive and CD45RA-negative memory subsets. The data belong to a study of shared clonotypes between healthy human individuals.

The chain joins TRBV28 to TRBJ1-5; TRBD1 matches 9 bases. This TCR derives from a man aged 18 to 30 in good health. Some clones in this sample may be carry-over from other donors' samples. The sequenced sample was naive CD4+ T cells from PBMCs. Stated subset: CD45RA+ positively selected. This CDR3 reads CASSAGTGSGQPQHF. In DNA form, the CDR3 reads TGTGCCAGCAGTGCCGGGACAGGGTCGGGTCAGCCCCAGCATTTT.